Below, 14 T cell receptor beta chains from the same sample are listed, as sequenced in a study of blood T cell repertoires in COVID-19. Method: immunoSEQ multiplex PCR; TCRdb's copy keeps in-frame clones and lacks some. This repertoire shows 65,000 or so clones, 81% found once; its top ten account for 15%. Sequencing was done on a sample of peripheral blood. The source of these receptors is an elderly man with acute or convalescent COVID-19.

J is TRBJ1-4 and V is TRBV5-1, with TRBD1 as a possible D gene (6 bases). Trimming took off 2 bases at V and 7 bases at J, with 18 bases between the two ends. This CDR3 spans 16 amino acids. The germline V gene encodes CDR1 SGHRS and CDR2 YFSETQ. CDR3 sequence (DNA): TGCGCCAGCAGCTTCACTGGCCGACAGGCCGGTGAAAAACTGTTTTTT. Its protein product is CASSFTGRQAGEKLFF.

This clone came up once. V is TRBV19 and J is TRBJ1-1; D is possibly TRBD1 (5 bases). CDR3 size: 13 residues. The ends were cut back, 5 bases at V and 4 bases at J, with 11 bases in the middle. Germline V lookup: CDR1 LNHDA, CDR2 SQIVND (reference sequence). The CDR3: CASSPQGSTEAFF. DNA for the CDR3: TGTGCCAGTAGTCCTCAGGGTAGCACTGAAGCTTTCTTT.

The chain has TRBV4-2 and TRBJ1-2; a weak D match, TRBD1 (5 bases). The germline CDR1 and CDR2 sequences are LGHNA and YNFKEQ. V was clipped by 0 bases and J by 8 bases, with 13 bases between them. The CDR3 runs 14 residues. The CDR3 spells CASSQEGSGKGYTF. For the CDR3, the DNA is TGTGCCAGCAGCCAAGAAGGGTCAGGGAAGGGCTACACCTTC.

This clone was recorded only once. In DNA form, the CDR3 reads TGTGCCAGTAGTCTCTACAGTTCCCAGCCCCAGCATTTT. Protein product: CASSLYSSQPQHF. This chain joins TRBV19 and TRBJ1-5; no clear D gene. This CDR3 region has 13 residues. V dropped 5 bases and J dropped 7 bases, with 12 bases sitting between them. Germline CDR1 reads LNHDA; CDR2 reads SQIVND (reference sequence).

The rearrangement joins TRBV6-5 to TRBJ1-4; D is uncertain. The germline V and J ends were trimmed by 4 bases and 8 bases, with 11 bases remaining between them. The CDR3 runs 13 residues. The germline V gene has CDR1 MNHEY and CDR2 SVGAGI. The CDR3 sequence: CASSFGPVEKLFF. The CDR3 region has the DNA TGTGCCAGCAGTTTCGGTCCTGTGGAAAAACTGTTTTTT.

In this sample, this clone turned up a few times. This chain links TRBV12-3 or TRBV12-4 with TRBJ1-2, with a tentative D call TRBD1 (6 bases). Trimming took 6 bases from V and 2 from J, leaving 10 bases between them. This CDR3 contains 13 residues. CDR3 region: CASRAGANYGYTF. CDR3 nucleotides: TGTGCCAGCAGAGCAGGGGCCAACTATGGCTACACCTTC.

The CDR3: CASSRQGRLTGELFF. The DNA of the CDR3 is TGTGCCAGCAGCCGACAGGGCAGGCTTACCGGGGAGCTGTTTTTT. The genes are TRBV6-5 and TRBJ2-2; 7 bases are a match to TRBD1. CDR3 length equals 15 residues. The V gene end was trimmed by 6 bases and the J gene end by 5 bases; junction bases not matched to a gene: 9. Germline lookup yields CDR1 MNHEY and CDR2 SVGAGI.

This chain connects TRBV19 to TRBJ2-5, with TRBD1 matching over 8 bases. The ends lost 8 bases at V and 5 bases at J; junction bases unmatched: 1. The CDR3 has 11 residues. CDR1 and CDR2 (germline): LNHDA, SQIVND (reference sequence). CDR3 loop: CASGQGETQYF. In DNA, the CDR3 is TGTGCCAGTGGACAGGGTGAGACCCAGTACTTC.

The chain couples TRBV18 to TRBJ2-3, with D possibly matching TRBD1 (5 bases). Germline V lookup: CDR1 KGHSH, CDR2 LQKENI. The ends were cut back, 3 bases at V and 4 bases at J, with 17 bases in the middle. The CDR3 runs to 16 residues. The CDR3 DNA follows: TGTGCCAGCTCACCCGGAGTCCAGGGTCGGGCAGATACGCAGTATTTT. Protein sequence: CASSPGVQGRADTQYF.

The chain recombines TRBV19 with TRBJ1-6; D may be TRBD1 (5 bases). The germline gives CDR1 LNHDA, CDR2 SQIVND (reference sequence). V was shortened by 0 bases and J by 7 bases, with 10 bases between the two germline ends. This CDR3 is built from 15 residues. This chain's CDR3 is CASSIDRGINSPLHF. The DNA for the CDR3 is TGTGCCAGTAGTATAGATAGGGGAATCAATTCACCCCTCCACTTT.

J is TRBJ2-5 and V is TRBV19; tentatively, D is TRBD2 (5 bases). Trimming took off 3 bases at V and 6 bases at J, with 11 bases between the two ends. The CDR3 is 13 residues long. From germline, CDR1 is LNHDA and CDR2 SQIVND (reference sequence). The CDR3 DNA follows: TGTGCCAGTAGTATTAGCGAGCTGAAGACCCAGTACTTC. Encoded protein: CASSISELKTQYF.

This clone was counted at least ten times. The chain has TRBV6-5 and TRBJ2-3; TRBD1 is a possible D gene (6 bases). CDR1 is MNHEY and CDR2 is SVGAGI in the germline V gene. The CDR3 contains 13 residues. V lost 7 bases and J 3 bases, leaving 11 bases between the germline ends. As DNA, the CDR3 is TGTGCCAGCAACCGACAGGAGACAGATACGCAGTATTTT. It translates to CASNRQETDTQYF.

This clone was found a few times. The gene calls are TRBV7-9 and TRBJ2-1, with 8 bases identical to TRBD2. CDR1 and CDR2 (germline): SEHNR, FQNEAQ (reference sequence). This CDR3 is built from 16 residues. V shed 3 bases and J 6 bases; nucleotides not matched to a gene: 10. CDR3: CASSFVPGLDPNEQFF. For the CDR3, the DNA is TGTGCCAGCAGCTTCGTGCCGGGACTAGATCCCAATGAGCAGTTCTTC.

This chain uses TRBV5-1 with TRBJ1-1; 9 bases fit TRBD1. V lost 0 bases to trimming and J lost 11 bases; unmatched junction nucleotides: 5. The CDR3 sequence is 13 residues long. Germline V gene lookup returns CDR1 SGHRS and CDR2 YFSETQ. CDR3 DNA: TGCGCCAGCAGCTTGGGTGGGACAGGGTACGCTTTCTTT. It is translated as CASSLGGTGYAFF.